A single T cell receptor (beta chain) is shown here with its context. The CDR3 goes on 3 residues after the read ends, and that part is filled in from the germline J gene. The CDR3 runs to 14 residues. Germline loops: CDR1 DFQATT, CDR2 SNEGSKA (reference sequence). The ends were cut back, 1 base at V and 4 bases at J, with 12 bases in the middle. The data were taken from a study of T cells in women clearing cervical HPV infection. This table comes from immunoSEQ multiplex PCR, and its TCRdb copy is limited to in-frame clones, with some not included. The data include some 20,000 clones; the top ten clones carry approximately 14%.

The TCR comes from a woman aged 18 to 75 with a cervical HPV16 infection that either progressed to CIN3+ or cleared (not recorded which). Sequencing was carried out using blood buffy coat. The V gene is TRBV20-1, the J gene TRBJ2-3; D ambiguous. CDR3 bases read: TGCAGTGCTAGAGGGCCCCGTGCGGCAGATACG. This sequence encodes CSARGPRAADT. The whole CDR3 sequence reads CSARGPRAADTQYF.